This is a list of T cell receptor beta chains from one sample in a study of blood T cell repertoires in COVID-19. The table came from immunoSEQ multiplex PCR; TCRdb's copy has only in-frame clones and leaves some out. Seen here are about 170,000 clones, approximately 84% observed once, and the top ten hold approximately 10%. Sequenced: peripheral blood. These receptors all stem from a man in his sixties or seventies with active or convalescent COVID-19. Each CDR3 is given with its conserved first and last residue. Fields, in order: V gene, D gene, J gene, clone size, CDR3 DNA, CDR3 protein. D genes are given only for firm matches. The size field is filled for only some rows; it gives once, few, many or a size class.

V gene: TRBV7-9
D gene: TRBD2
J gene: TRBJ2-7
clone size: NA
CDR3 DNA: TGTGCCAGCGGGGGGGACGAGCAGTACTTC
CDR3 protein: CASGGDEQYF

V gene: TRBV19
D gene: TRBD1
J gene: TRBJ1-5
clone size: NA
CDR3 DNA: TGTGCCAGTAGTACAGACAGGGTCAATCAGCCCCAGCATTTT
CDR3 protein: CASSTDRVNQPQHF

V gene: TRBV6-1
D gene: TRBD2
J gene: TRBJ2-3
clone size: NA
CDR3 DNA: TGTGCCAGCAGTGCCCGGACTAGCGGCCCGAGAGATACGCAGTATTTT
CDR3 protein: CASSARTSGPRDTQYF

V gene: TRBV7-9
D gene: TRBD2
J gene: TRBJ2-1
clone size: NA
CDR3 DNA: TGTGCCAGCAGCACAGGACTAGCATTCTACAATGAGCAGTTCTTC
CDR3 protein: CASSTGLAFYNEQFF

V gene: TRBV3-1/TRBV3-2
D gene: TRBD1
J gene: TRBJ2-7
clone size: NA
CDR3 DNA: TGTGCCAGCAGCCCGAATCCCAGGACAGGGGGCTACGAGCAGTACTTC
CDR3 protein: CASSPNPRTGGYEQYF

V gene: TRBV28
D gene: NA
J gene: TRBJ2-2
clone size: NA
CDR3 DNA: TGTGCCAGCAGTGCCGATTGGAGGGGCACCGGGGAGCTGTTTTTT
CDR3 protein: CASSADWRGTGELFF

V gene: TRBV5-4
D gene: NA
J gene: TRBJ2-1
clone size: NA
CDR3 DNA: TGTGCCAGCAGCTTCGGGGACACGCCGGTGTATGAGCAGTTCTTC
CDR3 protein: CASSFGDTPVYEQFF

V gene: TRBV7-2
D gene: NA
J gene: TRBJ2-3
clone size: once
CDR3 DNA: TGTGCCAGCAGCTTCAGGCGTGATACGCAGTATTTT
CDR3 protein: CASSFRRDTQYF

V gene: TRBV7-2
D gene: NA
J gene: TRBJ2-1
clone size: NA
CDR3 DNA: TGTGCCAGCAGCTTAGCGGTCTACCGGGGGAATGAGCAGTTCTTC
CDR3 protein: CASSLAVYRGNEQFF

V gene: TRBV5-4
D gene: NA
J gene: TRBJ2-4
clone size: NA
CDR3 DNA: TGTGCCAGCAGCTTGAACCCTGAGCCCAAAAACATTCAGTACTTC
CDR3 protein: CASSLNPEPKNIQYF

V gene: TRBV2
D gene: NA
J gene: TRBJ1-5
clone size: NA
CDR3 DNA: TGTGCCAGCAGTCCGACATCTCTTGATCAGCCCCAGCATTTT
CDR3 protein: CASSPTSLDQPQHF

V gene: TRBV2
D gene: TRBD1
J gene: TRBJ2-6
clone size: NA
CDR3 DNA: TGTGCCAGCAGTGCAACGGACAGGGCGCCTGGGGCCAACGTCCTGACTTTC
CDR3 protein: CASSATDRAPGANVLTF

V gene: TRBV12-5
D gene: TRBD1
J gene: TRBJ2-5
clone size: NA
CDR3 DNA: TGTGCTAGTGGTTTGGGAGACAGGGGTGGCGAGACCCAGTACTTC
CDR3 protein: CASGLGDRGGETQYF

V gene: TRBV6-2/TRBV6-3
D gene: NA
J gene: TRBJ2-3
clone size: NA
CDR3 DNA: TGTGCCAGCAGTCCCCGGACTAATAGCCCCGATACGCAGTATTTT
CDR3 protein: CASSPRTNSPDTQYF

V gene: TRBV10-3
D gene: NA
J gene: TRBJ2-2
clone size: NA
CDR3 DNA: TGTGCCATCAGTGAGTCGCCGGGAAAGACCGGGGAGCTGTTTTTT
CDR3 protein: CAISESPGKTGELFF

V gene: TRBV5-4
D gene: NA
J gene: TRBJ1-1
clone size: NA
CDR3 DNA: TGTGCCAGCAGCAAGGCGGGAGTTGAAGCTTTCTTT
CDR3 protein: CASSKAGVEAFF

V gene: TRBV7-2
D gene: TRBD2
J gene: TRBJ2-1
clone size: NA
CDR3 DNA: TGTGCCAGCAGGTCACAGGTCGCGGGGGTCAATGAGCAGTTCTTC
CDR3 protein: CASRSQVAGVNEQFF

V gene: TRBV11-2
D gene: NA
J gene: TRBJ1-4
clone size: NA
CDR3 DNA: TGTGCCAGCAGCTTCAGGGCTGCAACTAATGAAAAACTGTTTTTT
CDR3 protein: CASSFRAATNEKLFF

V gene: TRBV19
D gene: NA
J gene: TRBJ1-6
clone size: NA
CDR3 DNA: TGTGCCAGTAGTATGGCCAGGGTAAATTCACCCCTCCACTTT
CDR3 protein: CASSMARVNSPLHF

V gene: TRBV7-2
D gene: NA
J gene: TRBJ2-4
clone size: NA
CDR3 DNA: TGTGCCAGCAGCTTAGTCCAACCGGGACACAGGGAAAACATTCAGTACTTC
CDR3 protein: CASSLVQPGHRENIQYF

V gene: TRBV10-2
D gene: TRBD1
J gene: TRBJ1-4
clone size: once
CDR3 DNA: TGCGCCAGCAGTGAGGAGGGGGCGCAGGTTTGGAAACTGTTTTTT
CDR3 protein: CASSEEGAQVWKLFF

V gene: TRBV9
D gene: NA
J gene: TRBJ1-3
clone size: NA
CDR3 DNA: TGTGCCAGCAGCGCAGACAGGACCAACTCTGGAAACACCATATATTTT
CDR3 protein: CASSADRTNSGNTIYF

V gene: TRBV4-2
D gene: NA
J gene: TRBJ1-4
clone size: NA
CDR3 DNA: TGTGCCAGCAGCCAGCCCCGGGAGACGGTGAATGAAAAACTGTTTTTT
CDR3 protein: CASSQPRETVNEKLFF

V gene: TRBV7-9
D gene: TRBD2
J gene: TRBJ2-3
clone size: NA
CDR3 DNA: TGTGCCAGCAGCCGAGGACTAGCGGGGGGCCGCACAGATACGCAGTATTTT
CDR3 protein: CASSRGLAGGRTDTQYF

V gene: TRBV11-1
D gene: NA
J gene: TRBJ1-2
clone size: NA
CDR3 DNA: TGTGCCAGCAGCCTAGGAGACTATGGCTACACCTTC
CDR3 protein: CASSLGDYGYTF

V gene: TRBV10-3
D gene: NA
J gene: TRBJ1-1
clone size: NA
CDR3 DNA: TGTGCCATCAGTGGGGGCCGCGGGGTAAACACTGAAGCTTTCTTT
CDR3 protein: CAISGGRGVNTEAFF

V gene: TRBV7-2
D gene: TRBD1
J gene: TRBJ2-1
clone size: NA
CDR3 DNA: TGTGCCAGCAGCTTCCGACAGGGGGTTGGACATGAGCAGTTCTTC
CDR3 protein: CASSFRQGVGHEQFF

V gene: TRBV6-2/TRBV6-3
D gene: NA
J gene: TRBJ1-4
clone size: NA
CDR3 DNA: TGTGCCAGCGGTTGGGCAGACATTGAAAAACTGTTTTTT
CDR3 protein: CASGWADIEKLFF

V gene: TRBV5-1
D gene: NA
J gene: TRBJ1-4
clone size: NA
CDR3 DNA: TGCGCCAGCAGCTTGGAACCAGGGGATGAAAAACTGTTTTTT
CDR3 protein: CASSLEPGDEKLFF

V gene: TRBV7-2
D gene: TRBD1
J gene: TRBJ1-1
clone size: NA
CDR3 DNA: TGTGCCAGCAGCTCGGGACAGGGCACTGAAGCTTTCTTT
CDR3 protein: CASSSGQGTEAFF

V gene: TRBV7-2
D gene: NA
J gene: TRBJ1-4
clone size: NA
CDR3 DNA: TGTGCCAGCAGGTTAATGGGGGCGGGTAATGAAAAACTGTTTTTT
CDR3 protein: CASRLMGAGNEKLFF

V gene: TRBV6-5
D gene: TRBD1
J gene: TRBJ1-2
clone size: NA
CDR3 DNA: TGTGCCAGCAGCCGCCGACAGGGGACAGGCTATGGCTACACCTTC
CDR3 protein: CASSRRQGTGYGYTF

V gene: TRBV4-1
D gene: NA
J gene: TRBJ1-1
clone size: NA
CDR3 DNA: TGCGCCAGCAGCCAAGAGAGATGGCGCGGTCCTGGGGCTTTCTTT
CDR3 protein: CASSQERWRGPGAFF

V gene: TRBV11-2
D gene: TRBD2
J gene: TRBJ2-7
clone size: once
CDR3 DNA: TGTGCCAGCAGCACTAGCGGGGATCTCGAGCAGTACTTC
CDR3 protein: CASSTSGDLEQYF

V gene: TRBV24-1
D gene: TRBD1
J gene: TRBJ2-3
clone size: NA
CDR3 DNA: TGTGCCACCACCCCGGACAGGGGCACAGATACGCAGTATTTT
CDR3 protein: CATTPDRGTDTQYF

V gene: TRBV5-8
D gene: NA
J gene: TRBJ1-4
clone size: NA
CDR3 DNA: TGTGCCAGCAGCTTGATTGGCGGATTCAATGAAAAACTGTTTTTT
CDR3 protein: CASSLIGGFNEKLFF

V gene: TRBV28
D gene: TRBD1
J gene: TRBJ1-1
clone size: NA
CDR3 DNA: TGTGCCAGCAGTTTATGGGGGGACAGCTACATGAACACTGAAGCTTTCTTT
CDR3 protein: CASSLWGDSYMNTEAFF

V gene: TRBV4-3
D gene: NA
J gene: TRBJ2-5
clone size: NA
CDR3 DNA: TGCGCCAGCAGCCAGGCATTTACAGGGCAAGAGACCCAGTACTTC
CDR3 protein: CASSQAFTGQETQYF